What follows is one TCR beta chain and its context. This specimen belongs to a study of blood T cell repertoires in COVID-19. Study information: COVID-19 samples from acute and convalescent phases originated in the United States, Italy and Spain.

The repertoire was sequenced with immunoSEQ multiplex PCR; TCRdb's copy has only in-frame clones and lacks some. There are fewer than 300,000 clones in the sample; around 89% occur only once, and over 5.5% lies in the top ten. The specimen was peripheral blood. The origin of this receptor is a woman between 50 and 59 years old with COVID-19, enrolled during active disease.

The CDR3: CARKTSGNEQFF. The DNA of the CDR3 is TGTGCCAGAAAGACTAGCGGCAATGAGCAGTTCTTC. The chain joins TRBV2 to TRBJ2-1; 9 nucleotides agree with TRBD2. Per germline, CDR1 SNHLY and CDR2 FYNNEI. The length of the CDR3 is 12 residues. The ends lost 9 bases at V and 6 bases at J; junction bases unmatched: 3. The full variable domain, in which reference TRBV2 and TRBJ2-1 provide the parts outside the CDR3, is EPEVTQTPSHQVTQMGQEVILRCVPISNHLYFYWYRQILGQKVEFLVSFYNNEISEKSEIFDDQFSVERPDGSNFTLKIRSTKLEDSAMYFCARKTSGNEQFFGPGTRLTVL.